Presented here are 32 T cell receptor beta chains from one specimen sequenced in a study of T cell clusters in autoimmune cytopenias. Each sample's input was roughly 270 ng genomic DNA, some 38,000 genome equivalents. TRB rearrangements were amplified by touch-down multiplex PCR with mixed TRB-A/B primers. No DNA is given; TCRdb re-called the multiplex PCR reads and lists each CDR3 protein once. The sample data list several thousand distinct CDR3 sequences. This sample also appeared in a second study, on T cell repertoires in aging, cancer and after chemotherapy.

The sample taken for sequencing was peripheral blood. The receptors come from a human donor in good health.

This clonotype shows up as medium-sized (0.01 to 0.1%) by frequency. The V gene is TRBV27, the J gene TRBJ2-1. The germline gives CDR1 MNHEY, CDR2 SMNVEV (reference sequence). The CDR3 runs to 15 residues. The chain's CDR3 is CASSLSISSYNEQFF.

This clonotype is identified as medium-sized from frequency. The chain links TRBV19 to TRBJ1-2. CDR1 and CDR2 from the germline V gene are LNHDA and SQIVND (reference sequence). This CDR3 has 13 amino acids. CDR3 sequence: CASTATDLGGYTF.

The CDR3 sequence: CASSPGGLGQETQYF. The chain joins TRBV19 to TRBJ2-5; TCRdb proposes TRBD1, but this gene call is untestable without DNA. The length of the CDR3 is 15 residues. Germline V gene data show CDR1 as LNHDA and CDR2 as SQIVND (reference sequence).

This chain joins TRBV27 and TRBJ1-6; TCRdb gives TRBD1 as the D gene, but with no DNA this cannot be confirmed. CDR1 is MNHEY, CDR2 SMNVEV, per germline (reference sequence). The CDR3 length is 15 residues. CDR3 region: CASSLRPDGGSPLHF.

The chain links TRBV6-2 or TRBV6-3 to TRBJ1-5; the D call of TRBD1 rests on TCRdb alone, since no DNA is present to check it. CDR3 length equals 15 residues. Germline values: CDR1 MNHEY, CDR2 SVGEGT. This chain's CDR3 is CASLDMGQAYQQAHF.

The rearrangement uses TRBV6-6 and TRBJ1-1; lacking DNA, the TRBD1 call made by TCRdb goes unchecked. This CDR3 contains 16 residues. CDR1 and CDR2 (germline): MNHNY, SVGAGI (reference sequence). The CDR3 sequence: CAITLSRQGGSGEAFF.

Its frequency marks this clonotype as medium-sized. This chain links TRBV6-5 with TRBJ1-2; TCRdb picks TRBD1, but there is no DNA to check that call. The germline V gene has CDR1 MNHEY and CDR2 SVGAGI. This CDR3 contains 13 residues. CDR3 sequence: CASRGQGDYGYTF.

V gene TRBV6-1 combines with J gene TRBJ1-2; without DNA, the TCRdb call of TRBD1 cannot be checked. Germline V gives CDR1 MNHNS, CDR2 SASEGT. The CDR3 length is 14 residues. CDR3 loop: CASRAQGANYGYTF.

This clonotype is classed as medium-sized by frequency. This sequence joins TRBV27 and TRBJ2-7; TCRdb gives TRBD1 as the D gene, but with no DNA this cannot be confirmed. Germline V gives CDR1 MNHEY, CDR2 SMNVEV (reference sequence). CDR3 size: 14 residues. This CDR3 reads CASSLGGAFDEQYF.

This clonotype is deemed medium-sized by its frequency. The chain uses TRBV27 and TRBJ2-1; TCRdb's assignment of TRBD1 cannot be checked, as there is no DNA. The CDR3 has 15 amino acids. The germline CDR1 and CDR2 sequences are MNHEY and SMNVEV (reference sequence). CDR3 sequence reads: CASSFGAGASNEQFF.

The chain combines TRBV7-2 with TRBJ1-3. The CDR3 extends over 16 amino acids. CDR1 SGHTA and CDR2 FQGNSA come from the germline V gene. The CDR3 sequence is CASSLGASRSGNTIYF.

The rearrangement joins TRBV20-1 to TRBJ2-5; TCRdb's D gene call, TRBD2, goes unchecked for lack of DNA. The CDR3 spans 16 residues. Germline V gives CDR1 DFQATT, CDR2 SNEGSKA (reference sequence). CDR3 sequence reads: CSARVFSGSAVETQYF.

According to its frequency, this clonotype is medium-sized. The chain couples TRBV19 to TRBJ2-2; TCRdb calls TRBD1, which cannot be checked without DNA. This CDR3 spans 16 amino acids. Germline CDR1 LNHDA, CDR2 SQIVND (reference sequence). The CDR3 spells CASYSGTGGNVWELFF.

The chain combines TRBV6-1 with TRBJ2-5; TCRdb's D call of TRBD2 is untestable without DNA. Germline-derived CDR1 and CDR2 are MNHNS and SASEGT. The CDR3 loop spans 15 amino acids. The CDR3 sequence: CASSEFGWTWETQYF.

This clonotype registers medium-sized by frequency. The chain couples TRBV30 to TRBJ1-6; TCRdb's D call, TRBD1, is unchecked because there is no DNA. Germline CDR1 GTSNPN, CDR2 SVGIG (reference sequence). The CDR3 consists of 14 residues. CDR3 amino acids: CAWQLPNRDSPLHF.

V gene TRBV7-2 combines with J gene TRBJ1-5. Germline lookup yields CDR1 SGHTA and CDR2 FQGNSA. This CDR3 spans 13 amino acids. The CDR3 loop reads CASSLVGNQPQHF.

The chain carries TRBV12-3 or TRBV12-4 and TRBJ2-7; TCRdb's assignment of TRBD2 cannot be checked, as there is no DNA. The CDR3 sequence is 11 residues long. Here the CDR3 reads CASRGTSEQYF.

This chain connects TRBV12-3 or TRBV12-4 to TRBJ2-5; TCRdb gives TRBD1 as the D gene, but with no DNA this cannot be confirmed. The CDR3 runs to 16 residues. CDR3 in amino acids: CASSLEGRPLQETQYF.

This clonotype is classed as medium-sized by frequency. V usage is TRBV27 and J usage is TRBJ1-6; TCRdb's D gene call, TRBD1, goes unchecked for lack of DNA. The CDR3 loop spans 14 amino acids. The germline CDR1 and CDR2 sequences are MNHEY and SMNVEV (reference sequence). CDR3 region: CASSFQGLSSPLHF.

V usage is TRBV20-1 and J usage is TRBJ1-4; TCRdb calls TRBD1, which cannot be checked without DNA. CDR3 size: 12 residues. CDR1 and CDR2 (germline): DFQATT, SNEGSKA (reference sequence). The CDR3 sequence is CSAPGPNEKLFF.

J is TRBJ2-3 and V is TRBV10-3; there is no DNA to check the TCRdb D call of TRBD2. The CDR3 covers 13 residues. Germline assignment: CDR1 ENHRY and CDR2 SYGVKD. The CDR3 spells CAGSGRAGDTQYF.

This sequence joins TRBV24-1 and TRBJ2-5. CDR1 is KGHDR, CDR2 SFDVKD, per germline. The CDR3 runs 15 residues. The CDR3 spells CATSDAQWSKETQYF.

V is TRBV20-1 and J is TRBJ1-4. This CDR3 comprises 14 residues. The germline V gene encodes CDR1 DFQATT and CDR2 SNEGSKA (reference sequence). The CDR3 reads CSAVWTATNEKLFF.

Frequency places this clonotype as medium-sized (0.01 to 0.1%). The gene calls are TRBV6-2 or TRBV6-3 and TRBJ1-5; checking the TCRdb D call of TRBD1 is not possible without DNA. Per the germline V gene, CDR1 is MNHEY and CDR2 is SVGEGT. This CDR3 has 16 residues. The chain's CDR3 is CAISRPGTGGNQPQHF.

This clonotype is identified as medium-sized from frequency. V usage is TRBV6-1 and J usage is TRBJ1-2; TCRdb's D call of TRBD1 is untestable without DNA. Germline CDR1 and CDR2: MNHNS and SASEGT. The CDR3 extends over 12 amino acids. CDR3 region: CASRDWGGGYTF.

The chain recombines TRBV6-2 or TRBV6-3 with TRBJ2-3; the TCRdb D gene call, TRBD2, has no DNA to confirm it. The V gene's germline CDR1 is MNHEY and CDR2 SVGEGT. The CDR3 length is 18 residues. CDR3 sequence reads: CASSYHSFPSGRADTQYF.

Measured by frequency, this clonotype is medium-sized (0.01 to 0.1%). The J gene is TRBJ2-1, the V gene TRBV5-4; no DNA is available, so the TRBD1 call from TCRdb remains unchecked. Germline V gene data show CDR1 as SGHNT and CDR2 as YYREEE (reference sequence). The CDR3 has 14 residues. CDR3 amino acids: CASRSPGATFEQFF.

By frequency, this clonotype registers medium-sized (0.01 to 0.1%). V and J are TRBV5-6 and TRBJ2-7. The length of the CDR3 is 12 residues. Looked up from germline, CDR1 is SGHDT and CDR2 is YYEEEE. The CDR3 loop reads CASSWDSYEQYF.

The chain links TRBV28 to TRBJ1-5. This CDR3 is built from 14 residues. In germline, CDR1 is MDHEN, CDR2 SYDVKM. This CDR3 reads CASSRTGLGQPQHF.

This chain connects TRBV6-2 or TRBV6-3 to TRBJ2-1. The germline gives CDR1 MNHEY, CDR2 SVGEGT. This CDR3 region has 11 residues. CDR3 region: CASSYLYEQFF.

V is TRBV20-1 and J is TRBJ1-5; TCRdb gives TRBD1 as the D gene, but with no DNA this cannot be confirmed. The germline gives CDR1 DFQATT, CDR2 SNEGSKA (reference sequence). There are 14 residues in the CDR3. CDR3 sequence: CSANSGTEYQPQHF.

The chain recombines TRBV7-9 with TRBJ2-1; TCRdb gives TRBD1 as the D gene, but with no DNA this cannot be confirmed. The germline V gene has CDR1 SEHNR and CDR2 FQNEAQ (reference sequence). This CDR3 has 13 residues. CDR3 sequence: CASSPIGANEQFF. Complete variable domain (other parts from reference TRBV7-9 and TRBJ2-1): DTGVSQNPRHKITKRGQNVTFRCDPISEHNRLYWYRQTLGQGPEFLTYFQNEAQLEKSRLLSDRFSAERPKGSFSTLEIQRTEQGDSAMYLCASSPIGANEQFFGPGTRLTVL.